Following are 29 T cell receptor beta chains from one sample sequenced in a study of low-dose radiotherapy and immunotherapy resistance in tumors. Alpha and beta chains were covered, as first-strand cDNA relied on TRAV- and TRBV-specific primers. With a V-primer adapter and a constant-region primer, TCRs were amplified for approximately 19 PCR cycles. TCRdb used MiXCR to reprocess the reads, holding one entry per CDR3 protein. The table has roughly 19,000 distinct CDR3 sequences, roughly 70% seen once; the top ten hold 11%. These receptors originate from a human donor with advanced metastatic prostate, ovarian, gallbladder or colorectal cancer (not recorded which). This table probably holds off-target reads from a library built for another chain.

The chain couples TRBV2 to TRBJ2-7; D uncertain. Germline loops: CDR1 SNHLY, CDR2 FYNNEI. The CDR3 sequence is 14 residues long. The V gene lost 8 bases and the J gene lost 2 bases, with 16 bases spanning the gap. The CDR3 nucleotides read TGTGCCAGCTGTTACCTACTTTCCGCCTACGAGCAGTACTTC. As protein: CASCYLLSAYEQYF.

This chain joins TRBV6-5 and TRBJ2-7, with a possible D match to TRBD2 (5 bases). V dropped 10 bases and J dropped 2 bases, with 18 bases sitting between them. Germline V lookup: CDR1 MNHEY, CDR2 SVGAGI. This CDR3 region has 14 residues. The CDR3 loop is CATMDCHPPYEQYF. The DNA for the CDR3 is TGTGCCACCATGGACTGCCACCCTCCCTACGAGCAGTACTTC.

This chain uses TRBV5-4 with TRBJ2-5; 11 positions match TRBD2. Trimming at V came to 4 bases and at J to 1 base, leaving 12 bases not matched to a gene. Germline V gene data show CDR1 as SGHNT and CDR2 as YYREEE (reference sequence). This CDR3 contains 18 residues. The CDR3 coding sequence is TGTGCCAGCAGCCGACCTAGCGGGGGGCTCAAGCCCCAAGAGACCCAGTACTTC. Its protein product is CASSRPSGGLKPQETQYF.

The CDR3 nucleotides are TGCGCCAGCAGACTGGACAGGGGAGTGAACGAGCAGTACTTC. Translation: CASRLDRGVNEQYF. The chain has TRBV4-3 and TRBJ2-7; 9 bases line up with TRBD1. Germline assignment: CDR1 LGHNA and CDR2 YSLEER. Trimming removed 6 bases from V and 5 bases from J; junction bases left unmatched: 8. This CDR3 has 14 residues.

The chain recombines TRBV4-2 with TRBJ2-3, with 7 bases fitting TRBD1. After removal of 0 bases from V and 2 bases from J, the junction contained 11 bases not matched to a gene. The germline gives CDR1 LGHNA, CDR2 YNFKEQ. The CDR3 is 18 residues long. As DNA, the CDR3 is TGTGCCAGCAGCCAAGAACCCTCGGGACAGCTATACACAGATACGCAGTATTTT. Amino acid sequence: CASSQEPSGQLYTDTQYF.

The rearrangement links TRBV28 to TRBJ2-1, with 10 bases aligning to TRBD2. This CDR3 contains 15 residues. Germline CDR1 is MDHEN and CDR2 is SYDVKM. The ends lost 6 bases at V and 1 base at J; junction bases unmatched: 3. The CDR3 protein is CASSIAGGSYNEQFF. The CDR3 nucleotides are TGTGCCAGCAGCATAGCGGGGGGTTCCTACAATGAGCAGTTCTTC.

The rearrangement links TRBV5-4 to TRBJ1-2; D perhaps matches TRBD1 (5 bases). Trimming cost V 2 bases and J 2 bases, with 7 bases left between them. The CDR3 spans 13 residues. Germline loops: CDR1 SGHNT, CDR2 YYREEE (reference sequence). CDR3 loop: CASSLQENYGYTF. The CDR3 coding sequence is TGTGCCAGCAGCTTACAGGAGAACTATGGCTACACCTTC.

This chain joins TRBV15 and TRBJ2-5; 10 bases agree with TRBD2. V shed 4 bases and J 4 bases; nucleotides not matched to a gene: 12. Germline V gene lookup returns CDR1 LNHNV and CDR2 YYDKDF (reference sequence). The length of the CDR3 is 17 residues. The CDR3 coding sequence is TGTGCCACCAGCAAGGGGCTAGCGGGGGCGCCGGGAGAGACCCAGTACTTC. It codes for CATSKGLAGAPGETQYF.

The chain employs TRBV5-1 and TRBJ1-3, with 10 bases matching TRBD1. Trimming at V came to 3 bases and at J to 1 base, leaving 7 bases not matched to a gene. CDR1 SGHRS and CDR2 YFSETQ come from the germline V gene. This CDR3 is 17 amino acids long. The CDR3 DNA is TGCGCCAGCAGCTCCCGGGACAGGGGAAGTTCTGGAAACACCATATATTTT. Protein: CASSSRDRGSSGNTIYF. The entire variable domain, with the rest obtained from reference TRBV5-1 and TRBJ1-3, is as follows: KAGVTQTPRYLIKTRGQQVTLSCSPISGHRSVSWYQQTPGQGLQFLFEYFSETQRNKGNFPGRFSGRQFSNSRSEMNVSTLELGDSALYLCASSSRDRGSSGNTIYFGEGSWLTVV.

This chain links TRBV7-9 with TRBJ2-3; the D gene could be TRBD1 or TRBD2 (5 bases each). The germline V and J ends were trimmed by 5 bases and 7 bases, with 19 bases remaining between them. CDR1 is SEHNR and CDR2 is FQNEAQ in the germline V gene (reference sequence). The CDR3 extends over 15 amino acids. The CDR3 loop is CASSPLQDLGNTQYF. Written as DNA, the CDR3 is TGTGCCAGCAGCCCACTACAGGACTTGGGAAATACGCAGTATTTT. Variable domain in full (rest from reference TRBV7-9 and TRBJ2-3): DTGVSQNPRHKITKRGQNVTFRCDPISEHNRLYWYRQTLGQGPEFLTYFQNEAQLEKSRLLSDRFSAERPKGSFSTLEIQRTEQGDSAMYLCASSPLQDLGNTQYFGPGTRLTVL.

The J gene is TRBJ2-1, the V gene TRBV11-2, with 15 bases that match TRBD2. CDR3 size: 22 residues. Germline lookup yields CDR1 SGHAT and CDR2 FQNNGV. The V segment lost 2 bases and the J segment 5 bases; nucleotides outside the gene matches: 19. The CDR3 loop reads CASSLTLWTSGRGPRWDNEQFF. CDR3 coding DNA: TGTGCCAGCAGCTTAACTCTTTGGACTAGCGGGAGGGGGCCCCGTTGGGACAATGAGCAGTTCTTC.

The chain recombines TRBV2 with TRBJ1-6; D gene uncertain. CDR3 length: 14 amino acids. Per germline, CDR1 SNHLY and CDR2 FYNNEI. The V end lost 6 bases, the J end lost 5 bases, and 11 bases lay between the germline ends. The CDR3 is CASRPSGDNSPLHF. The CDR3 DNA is TGTGCCAGCAGACCCAGCGGCGATAATTCACCCCTCCACTTT. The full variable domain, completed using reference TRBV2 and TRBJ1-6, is EPEVTQTPSHQVTQMGQEVILRCVPISNHLYFYWYRQILGQKVEFLVSFYNNEISEKSEIFDDQFSVERPDGSNFTLKIRSTKLEDSAMYFCASRPSGDNSPLHFGNGTRLTVT.

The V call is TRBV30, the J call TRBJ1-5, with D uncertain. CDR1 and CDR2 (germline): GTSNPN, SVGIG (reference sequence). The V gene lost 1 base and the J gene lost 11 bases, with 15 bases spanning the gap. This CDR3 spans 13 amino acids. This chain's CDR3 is CAWSGRAGYAQHF. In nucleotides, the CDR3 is TGTGCCTGGAGTGGACGTGCGGGGTACGCCCAGCATTTT. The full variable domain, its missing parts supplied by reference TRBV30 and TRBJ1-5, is SQTIHQWPATLVQPVGSPLSLECTVEGTSNPNLYWYRQAAGRGLQLLFYSVGIGQISSEVPQNLSASRPQDRQFILSSKKLLLSDSGFYLCAWSGRAGYAQHFGDGTRLSIL.

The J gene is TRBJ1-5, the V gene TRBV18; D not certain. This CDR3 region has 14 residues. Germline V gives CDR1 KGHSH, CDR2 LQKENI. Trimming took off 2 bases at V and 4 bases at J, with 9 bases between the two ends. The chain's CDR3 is CASSPAWGNQPQHF. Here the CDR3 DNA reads TGTGCCAGCTCACCAGCTTGGGGTAATCAGCCCCAGCATTTT.

The CDR3 is CASSLASPFYEQYF. As DNA, the CDR3 is TGTGCCAGCAGCTTAGCGTCCCCCTTCTACGAGCAGTACTTC. The J gene is TRBJ2-7, the V gene TRBV7-9; D unresolved. CDR3 length equals 14 residues. CDR1 and CDR2 from the germline V gene are SEHNR and FQNEAQ (reference sequence). V lost 0 bases and J 3 bases, leaving 9 bases between the germline ends.

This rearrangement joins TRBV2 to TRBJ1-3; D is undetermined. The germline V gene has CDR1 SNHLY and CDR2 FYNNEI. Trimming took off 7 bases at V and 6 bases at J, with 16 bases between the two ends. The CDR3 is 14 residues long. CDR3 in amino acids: CASTPDGNANTIYF. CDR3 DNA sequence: TGTGCCAGCACCCCTGACGGGAACGCAAACACCATATATTTT.

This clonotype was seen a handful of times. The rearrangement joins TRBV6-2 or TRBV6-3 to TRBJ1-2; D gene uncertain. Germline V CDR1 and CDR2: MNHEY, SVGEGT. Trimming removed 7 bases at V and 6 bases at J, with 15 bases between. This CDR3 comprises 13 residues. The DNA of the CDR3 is TGTGCCAGCACCCAGACTGTGCCAGATGGCTACACCTTC. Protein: CASTQTVPDGYTF.

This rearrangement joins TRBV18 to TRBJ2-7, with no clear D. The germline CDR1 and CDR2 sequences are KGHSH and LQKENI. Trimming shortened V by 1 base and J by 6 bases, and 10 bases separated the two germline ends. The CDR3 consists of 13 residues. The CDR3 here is CASSPRDGFEQYF. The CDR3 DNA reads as TGTGCCAGCTCACCACGCGACGGTTTCGAGCAGTACTTC.

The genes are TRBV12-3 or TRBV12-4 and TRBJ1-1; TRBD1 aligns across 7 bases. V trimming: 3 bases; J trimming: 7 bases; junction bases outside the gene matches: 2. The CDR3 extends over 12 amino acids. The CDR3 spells CASSFNRGEAFF. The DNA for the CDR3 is TGTGCCAGCAGTTTTAACAGGGGTGAAGCTTTCTTT.

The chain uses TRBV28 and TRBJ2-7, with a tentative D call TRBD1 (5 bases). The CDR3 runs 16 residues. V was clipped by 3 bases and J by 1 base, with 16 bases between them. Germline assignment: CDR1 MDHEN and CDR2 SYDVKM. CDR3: CASSLQGSLPSYEQYF. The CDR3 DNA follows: TGTGCCAGCAGTTTGCAGGGTAGCTTACCATCCTACGAGCAGTACTTC.

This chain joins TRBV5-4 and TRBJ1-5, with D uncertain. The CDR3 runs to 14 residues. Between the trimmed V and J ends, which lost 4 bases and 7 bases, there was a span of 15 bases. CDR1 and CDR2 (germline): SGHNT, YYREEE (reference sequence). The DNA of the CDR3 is TGTGCCAGCAGCCGAAAGGACGATCGCCAGCCCCAGCATTTT. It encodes CASSRKDDRQPQHF.

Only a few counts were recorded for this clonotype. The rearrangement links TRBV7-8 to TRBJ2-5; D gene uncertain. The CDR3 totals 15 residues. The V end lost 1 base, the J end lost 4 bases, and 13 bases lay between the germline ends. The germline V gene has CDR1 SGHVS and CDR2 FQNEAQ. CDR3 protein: CASSLGPGLGETQYF. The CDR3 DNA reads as TGTGCCAGCAGCTTAGGCCCGGGTTTGGGAGAGACCCAGTACTTC. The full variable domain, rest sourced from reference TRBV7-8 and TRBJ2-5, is GAGVSQSPRYKVAKRGQDVALRCDPISGHVSLFWYQQALGQGPEFLTYFQNEAQLDKSGLPSDRFFAERPEGSVSTLKIQRTQQEDSAVYLCASSLGPGLGETQYFGPGTRLLVL.

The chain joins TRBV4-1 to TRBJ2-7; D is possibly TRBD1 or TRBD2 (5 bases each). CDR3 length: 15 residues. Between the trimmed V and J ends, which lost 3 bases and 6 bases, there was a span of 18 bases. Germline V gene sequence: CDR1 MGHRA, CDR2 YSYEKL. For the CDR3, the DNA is TGCGCCAGCAGCCACTCGTCGATGAGAGGGGTCGAGCAGTACTTC. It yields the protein CASSHSSMRGVEQYF.

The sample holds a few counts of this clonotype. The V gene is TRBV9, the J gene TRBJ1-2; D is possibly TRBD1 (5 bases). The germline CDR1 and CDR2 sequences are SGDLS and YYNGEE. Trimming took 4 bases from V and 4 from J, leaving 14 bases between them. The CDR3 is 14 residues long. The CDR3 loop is CASSPSSGSYGYTF. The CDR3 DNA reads TGTGCCAGCAGCCCCAGTTCAGGGAGCTATGGCTACACCTTC. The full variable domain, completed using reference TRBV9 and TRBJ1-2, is DSGVTQTPKHLITATGQRVTLRCSPRSGDLSVYWYQQSLDQGLQFLIQYYNGEERAKGNILERFSAQQFPDLHSELNLSSLELGDSALYFCASSPSSGSYGYTFGSGTRLTVV.

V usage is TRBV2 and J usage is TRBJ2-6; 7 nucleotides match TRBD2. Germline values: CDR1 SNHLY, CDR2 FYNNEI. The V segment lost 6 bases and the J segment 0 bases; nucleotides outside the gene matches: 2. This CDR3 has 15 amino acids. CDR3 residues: CASRAGDSGANVLTF. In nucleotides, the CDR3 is TGTGCCAGCAGGGCGGGGGACTCTGGGGCCAACGTCCTGACTTTC. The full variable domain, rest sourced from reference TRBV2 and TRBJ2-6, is EPEVTQTPSHQVTQMGQEVILRCVPISNHLYFYWYRQILGQKVEFLVSFYNNEISEKSEIFDDQFSVERPDGSNFTLKIRSTKLEDSAMYFCASRAGDSGANVLTFGAGSRLTVL.

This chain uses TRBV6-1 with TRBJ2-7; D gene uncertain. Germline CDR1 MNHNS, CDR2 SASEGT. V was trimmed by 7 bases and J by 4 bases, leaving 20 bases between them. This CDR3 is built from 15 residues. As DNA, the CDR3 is TGTGCCAGCAAAGAACCAGGCCAAACTTTTTACGAGCAGTACTTC. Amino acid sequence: CASKEPGQTFYEQYF.

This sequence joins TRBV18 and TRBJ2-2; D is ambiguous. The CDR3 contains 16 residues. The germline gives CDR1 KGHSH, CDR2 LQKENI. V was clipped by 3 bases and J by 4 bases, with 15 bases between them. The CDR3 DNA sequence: TGTGCCAGCTCACCTTTGCTGACTCGCGGCACCGGGGAGCTGTTTTTT. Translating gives CASSPLLTRGTGELFF.

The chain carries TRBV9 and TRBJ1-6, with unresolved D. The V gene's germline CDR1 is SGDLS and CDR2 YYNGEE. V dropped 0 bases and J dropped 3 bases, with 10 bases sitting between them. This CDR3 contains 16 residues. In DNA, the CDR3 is TGTGCCAGCAGCGTAGCTCCAGAATTCTATAATTCACCCCTCCACTTT. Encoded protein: CASSVAPEFYNSPLHF. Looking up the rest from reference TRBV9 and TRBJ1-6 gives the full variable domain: DSGVTQTPKHLITATGQRVTLRCSPRSGDLSVYWYQQSLDQGLQFLIQYYNGEERAKGNILERFSAQQFPDLHSELNLSSLELGDSALYFCASSVAPEFYNSPLHFGNGTRLTVT.

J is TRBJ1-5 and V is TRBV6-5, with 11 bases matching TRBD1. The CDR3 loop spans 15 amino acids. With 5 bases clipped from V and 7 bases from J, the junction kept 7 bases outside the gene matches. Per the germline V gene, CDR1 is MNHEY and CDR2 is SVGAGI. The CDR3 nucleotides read TGTGCCAGCAGTCCCACGGGACAGGGGGAACAGCCCCAGCATTTT. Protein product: CASSPTGQGEQPQHF.